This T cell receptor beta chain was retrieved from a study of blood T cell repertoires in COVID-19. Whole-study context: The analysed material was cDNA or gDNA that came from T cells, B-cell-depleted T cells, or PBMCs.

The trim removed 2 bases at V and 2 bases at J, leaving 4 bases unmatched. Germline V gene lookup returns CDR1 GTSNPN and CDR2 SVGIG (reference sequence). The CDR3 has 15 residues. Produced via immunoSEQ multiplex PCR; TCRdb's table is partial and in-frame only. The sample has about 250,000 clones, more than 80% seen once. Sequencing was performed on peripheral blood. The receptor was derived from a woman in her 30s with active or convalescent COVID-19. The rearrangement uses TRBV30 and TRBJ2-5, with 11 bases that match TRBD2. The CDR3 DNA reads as TGTGCCTGGAGTCCGGGACTAGCGGTTCAAGAGACCCAGTACTTC. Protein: CAWSPGLAVQETQYF.